Listed here are 5 T cell receptor beta chains from one sample, sequenced in a study of shared clonotypes between healthy human individuals. Method: immunoSEQ multiplex PCR; TCRdb's copy keeps in-frame clones and lacks some. This repertoire shows fewer than 2.5 million clones, 93% found once; its top ten account for approximately 0.36%. The material sequenced was naive CD4+ T cells from PBMCs. Subset in this sample: CD45RA+ positively selected. The receptors come from a man aged 18 to 29 in good health. Some clones in this sample may be carry-over from other donors' samples.

The chain is built from TRBV5-1 and TRBJ2-7; TRBD1 might be the D (6 bases). V shed 5 bases and J shed 0 bases, with 12 bases lying between them. Looked up from germline, CDR1 is SGHRS and CDR2 is YFSETQ. The length of the CDR3 is 14 residues. The CDR3 sequence: CASSLRTASYEQYF. CDR3 nucleotide sequence: TGCGCCAGCAGTCTTAGGACAGCCTCCTACGAGCAGTACTTC.

The chain couples TRBV29-1 to TRBJ2-7; D unclear. Germline lookup yields CDR1 SQVTM and CDR2 ANQGSEA. The CDR3 spans 13 residues. V lost 7 bases to trimming and J lost 3 bases, with 16 bases between them. The CDR3 here is CSGALGPGYEQYF. The CDR3 nucleotides read TGCAGCGGAGCACTCGGTCCAGGCTACGAGCAGTACTTC.

The CDR3 DNA reads as TGCGCCAGCAGCCAACAGATGGGGGTCTACGAGCAGTACTTC. Translation gives CASSQQMGVYEQYF. V gene TRBV4-3 combines with J gene TRBJ2-7; either TRBD1 or TRBD2 may supply D (5 bases each). V was clipped by 2 bases and J by 3 bases, with 11 bases between them. This CDR3 has 14 residues. CDR1 is LGHNA, CDR2 YSLEER, per germline.

The rearrangement uses TRBV7-2 and TRBJ2-1; unclear D gene. This CDR3 comprises 13 residues. With 3 bases removed from V and 5 bases from J, the gap between germline ends came to 8 bases. Germline V gene data show CDR1 as SGHTA and CDR2 as FQGNSA. CDR3 DNA sequence: TGTGCCAGCAGCTTTGGGTCAAACAATGAGCAGTTCTTC. Amino acid sequence: CASSFGSNNEQFF. Using reference TRBV7-2 and TRBJ2-1 for the parts outside the CDR3, the full variable domain is GAGVSQSPSNKVTEKGKDVELRCDPISGHTALYWYRQSLGQGLEFLIYFQGNSAPDKSGLPSDRFSAERTGGSVSTLTIQRTQQEDSAVYLCASSFGSNNEQFFGPGTRLTVL.

CDR3 region: CASSTRTGEAPTDTQYF. The CDR3 DNA reads TGTGCCAGCAGCACAAGAACGGGGGAGGCCCCCACAGATACGCAGTATTTT. The chain has TRBV9 and TRBJ2-3, with a weak D call TRBD2 (6 bases). Germline V lookup: CDR1 SGDLS, CDR2 YYNGEE. The CDR3 contains 17 residues. V was cut by 4 bases and J by 2 bases, with 20 bases left in between. The whole variable domain, filled in from reference TRBV9 and TRBJ2-3, reads DSGVTQTPKHLITATGQRVTLRCSPRSGDLSVYWYQQSLDQGLQFLIQYYNGEERAKGNILERFSAQQFPDLHSELNLSSLELGDSALYFCASSTRTGEAPTDTQYFGPGTRLTVL.